The 30 T cell receptor beta chains reported below all come from one sample, sequenced in a study of T cells in Graves' hyperthyroidism and ophthalmopathy. RNA transcripts provided the source from which TCR beta CDR3 regions were amplified. A set of HTBI primers served as the primers for a first-round RT-PCR of the TCR CDR3. Each CDR3 protein gets one entry after TCRdb re-called the multiplex PCR reads with MiXCR. In the table there are approximately 620,000 distinct CDR3 sequences, 14% of which are singletons. Sequencing was done on a sample of blood. These receptors were taken from a woman in her thirties with Graves' hyperthyroidism that later progressed to Graves' ophthalmopathy.

This clonotype has a single count. This may come from a read error, since a much larger clone is one base off. This rearrangement joins TRBV6-1 to TRBJ1-4; D is unresolved. The CDR3 spans 16 residues. Germline lookup yields CDR1 MNHNS and CDR2 SASEGT. Trimming removed 6 bases at V and 3 bases at J, with 17 bases between. The CDR3 is CASSDKARRPNEKLFF. The CDR3 DNA reads as TGTGCCAGCAGCGACAAGGCAAGGCGCCCTAATGAAAAACTGTTTTTT.

This clonotype has at least ten counts. This chain joins TRBV28 and TRBJ1-5; tentatively, D is TRBD1 (6 bases). The CDR3 is made up of 15 amino acids. Germline CDR1 reads MDHEN; CDR2 reads SYDVKM. Trimming cost V 5 bases and J 5 bases, with 16 bases left between them. The CDR3 sequence is CASSGGGGVDQPQHF. The DNA of the CDR3 is TGTGCCAGCAGTGGTGGAGGGGGGGTTGATCAGCCCCAGCATTTT.

This clonotype was seen many times. V and J are TRBV5-1 and TRBJ2-3; 9 bases map to TRBD1. V lost 4 bases and J lost 4; bases outside the gene matches: 7. The CDR3 is 15 residues long. In germline, CDR1 is SGHRS, CDR2 YFSETQ. CDR3 DNA sequence: TGCGCCAGCAGCGCAGGGGACAGGGAAGCAGATACGCAGTATTTT. Protein: CASSAGDREADTQYF.

Worth noting for this clonotype: An end of the junction differs from the germline gene, which may be a read error. V is TRBV10-3 and J is TRBJ2-7, with TRBD1 matching over 9 bases. Germline assignment: CDR1 ENHRY and CDR2 SYGVKD. This CDR3 has 15 residues. CDR3 sequence: CASSYLDRGIYGQYF. The CDR3 DNA follows: TGTGCCAGCAGTTACCTGGACAGGGGAATCTACGGGCAGTACTTC.

V usage is TRBV11-2 and J usage is TRBJ1-2; perhaps TRBD1 as D (5 bases). The length of the CDR3 is 14 residues. Trimming cost V 1 base and J 3 bases, with 9 bases left between them. Germline CDR1 is SGHAT and CDR2 is FQNNGV. CDR3 in amino acids: CASSLVGEHYGYTF. CDR3 DNA sequence: TGTGCCAGCAGCTTAGTGGGGGAGCACTATGGCTACACCTTC.

The chain employs TRBV7-6 and TRBJ2-5, with TRBD1 as a possible D gene (5 bases). The germline V and J ends were trimmed by 2 bases and 3 bases, with 7 bases remaining between them. CDR1 is SGHVS, CDR2 FNYEAQ, per germline. The CDR3 covers 13 residues. In DNA form, the CDR3 reads TGTGCCAGCAGCTTATACAGGAAAGAGACCCAGTACTTC. Protein product: CASSLYRKETQYF.

The table lists this clonotype with a count of one. The DNA of the CDR3 is TGTGCCATCAGTGAGTGGGTTACCGACAATGAGCAGTTCTTC. It yields the protein CAISEWVTDNEQFF. The rearrangement joins TRBV10-3 to TRBJ2-1; no firm D call. The germline gives CDR1 ENHRY, CDR2 SYGVKD. V was pared by 1 base and J by 5 bases, with 9 bases between. The CDR3 consists of 14 residues.

This clonotype was seen at least ten times. This rearrangement joins TRBV19 to TRBJ2-5; TRBD2 matches 15 bases. CDR3 size: 18 residues. Germline V CDR1 and CDR2: LNHDA, SQIVND (reference sequence). V dropped 5 bases and J dropped 1; count of bases not matched to a gene: 8. CDR3: CASSSGLAGGRAQETQYF. CDR3 bases: TGTGCCAGTAGTTCCGGACTAGCGGGAGGGAGAGCCCAAGAGACCCAGTACTTC.

This chain links TRBV9 with TRBJ2-7, with D hard to call. The V end was cut by 4 bases, the J end by 7 bases, with 9 bases between. The CDR3 sequence is 11 residues long. Germline V gene data show CDR1 as SGDLS and CDR2 as YYNGEE. CDR3 sequence (DNA): TGTGCCAGCAGCCCTGGCCAGGAGCAGTACTTC. Translating it yields CASSPGQEQYF.

As for this clonotype: A much larger clone is a single base away; this may be a read error. This chain joins TRBV2 and TRBJ2-1; TRBD2 aligns across 7 bases. This CDR3 has 14 residues. Germline V gives CDR1 SNHLY, CDR2 FYNNEI. The CDR3 DNA sequence: TGTACCAGCAGCTTATACCTAGCGGACAATGAGCAGTTCTTC. The encoded protein is CTSSLYLADNEQFF.

The chain is built from TRBV3-1 and TRBJ2-3, with a possible D match to TRBD2 (5 bases). Germline V CDR1 and CDR2: LGHDT, YNNKEL (reference sequence). V was pared by 3 bases and J by 4 bases, with 11 bases between. The CDR3 totals 14 residues. In nucleotides, the CDR3 is TGTGCCAGCAGCCAGCCAGGAGGCCCAGATACGCAGTATTTT. Residues: CASSQPGGPDTQYF.

This clonotype has at least ten counts. CDR3 region: CASSYGSIINTEAFF. CDR3 nucleotide sequence: TGTGCCAGCAGTTACGGCAGTATTATAAACACTGAAGCTTTCTTT. This sequence joins TRBV6-1 and TRBJ1-1; D is unresolved. This CDR3 has 15 amino acids. Germline CDR1 and CDR2: MNHNS and SASEGT. V shed 5 bases and J shed 2 bases, with 15 bases lying between them.

This clonotype was seen ten or more times. The chain joins TRBV12-3 or TRBV12-4 to TRBJ1-5; D not certain. V lost 7 bases to trimming and J lost 11 bases, with 12 bases between them. The CDR3 totals 11 residues. Written as DNA, the CDR3 is TGTGCCAGCAACCCCGATAGGGCCCAGCATTTT. This translates into CASNPDRAQHF.

This clonotype has a count of ten or more. This chain joins TRBV14 and TRBJ2-3; 12 nucleotides match TRBD2. The germline CDR1 and CDR2 sequences are SGHDN and FVKESK. V lost 3 bases and J lost 4; bases outside the gene matches: 5. The CDR3 runs to 16 residues. The CDR3 region has the DNA TGTGCCAGCAGCCACCTACTAGCGGGAGGATCAGATACGCAGTATTTT. The encoded protein is CASSHLLAGGSDTQYF.

This chain uses TRBV5-1 with TRBJ1-5; tentative D call: TRBD1 (5 bases). CDR1 SGHRS and CDR2 YFSETQ come from the germline V gene. Trimming pared 0 bases from V and 7 bases from J, leaving 11 bases between. The CDR3 totals 14 residues. Here the CDR3 DNA reads TGCGCCAGCAGCTTGGAGGGTCAGGGCCAGCCCCAGCATTTT. This translates into CASSLEGQGQPQHF. Together with reference TRBV5-1 and TRBJ1-5, the CDR3 gives the full variable domain: KAGVTQTPRYLIKTRGQQVTLSCSPISGHRSVSWYQQTPGQGLQFLFEYFSETQRNKGNFPGRFSGRQFSNSRSEMNVSTLELGDSALYLCASSLEGQGQPQHFGDGTRLSIL.

This clonotype was recorded at least ten times. V is TRBV28 and J is TRBJ2-7; D is possibly TRBD1 (5 bases). V was clipped by 2 bases and J by 5 bases, with 25 bases between them. Germline assignment: CDR1 MDHEN and CDR2 SYDVKM. This CDR3 comprises 18 residues. CDR3 nucleotide sequence: TGTGCCAGCAGTTTACGACCGGGTCGACAGTTTGGGGCTAACGAGCAGTACTTC. Translating it yields CASSLRPGRQFGANEQYF.

This clonotype was seen only a few times. The chain couples TRBV15 to TRBJ1-4; 7 bases match TRBD1. The CDR3 loop spans 14 amino acids. Germline assignment: CDR1 LNHNV and CDR2 YYDKDF (reference sequence). V shed 0 bases, J shed 7 bases, and the junction held 2 bases outside the gene matches. As DNA, the CDR3 is TGTGCCACCAGCAGAGAAGGGGGCGGTGAAAAACTGTTTTTT. Protein: CATSREGGGEKLFF.

In its sample, this clonotype was seen many times. The chain joins TRBV19 to TRBJ1-5; possibly TRBD1 for D (6 bases). V lost 0 bases to trimming and J lost 6 bases, with 12 bases between them. The germline CDR1 and CDR2 sequences are LNHDA and SQIVND (reference sequence). There are 15 residues in the CDR3. The CDR3, as DNA: TGTGCCAGTAGTATAGATCGCAGGGGATCTCAGCCCCAGCATTTT. It specifies CASSIDRRGSQPQHF. Together with reference TRBV19 and TRBJ1-5, the CDR3 gives the full variable domain: DGGITQSPKYLFRKEGQNVTLSCEQNLNHDAMYWYRQDPGQGLRLIYYSQIVNDFQKGDIAEGYSVSREKKESFPLTVTSAQKNPTAFYLCASSIDRRGSQPQHFGDGTRLSIL.

This clonotype occurred many times. This chain uses TRBV14 with TRBJ1-1; D remains ambiguous. There are 14 residues in the CDR3. The V gene lost 1 base and the J gene lost 1 base, with 7 bases spanning the gap. Germline V gene data show CDR1 as SGHDN and CDR2 as FVKESK. CDR3 loop: CASSQGVRNTEAFF. The CDR3, as DNA: TGTGCCAGCAGCCAAGGGGTCCGGAACACTGAAGCTTTCTTT.

This clonotype was counted between two and nine times. The V call is TRBV10-2, the J call TRBJ2-7, with TRBD1 matching over 9 bases. Germline CDR1 WSHSY, CDR2 SAAADI. The CDR3 spans 14 residues. V lost 6 bases, J lost 6 bases, and 9 bases stayed unmatched. The CDR3 DNA reads as TGCGCCAGCAGGTCCCGGGACAGGGAATCCGAGCAGTACTTC. It specifies CASRSRDRESEQYF.

Points on this clonotype: A much larger clone lies a single base off, so this may be a read error. The chain links TRBV20-1 to TRBJ1-5; D remains unclear. The CDR3 is 14 amino acids. Germline V CDR1 and CDR2: DFQATT, SNEGSKA (reference sequence). The CDR3 region has the DNA TGCAGTGCTAGGAGGCAGGAGCGCAATCAGCCCCAGCAGTTT. This translates into CSARRQERNQPQQF.

The chain carries TRBV30 and TRBJ2-1; D remains ambiguous. The J call may be incorrect, as the DNA end agrees better with TRBJ2-7. The CDR3 consists of 13 residues. CDR1 is GTSNPN and CDR2 is SVGIG in the germline V gene (reference sequence). The CDR3 region has the DNA TGTGCCTGGAGTGACGGGTTGGGCAATGAGCAGTACTTC. The encoded protein is CAWSDGLGNEQYF.

In this sample, this clonotype turned up many times. V gene TRBV30 combines with J gene TRBJ1-2, with D uncertain. Germline-derived CDR1 and CDR2 are GTSNPN and SVGIG (reference sequence). The CDR3 has 12 residues. V was clipped by 7 bases and J by 6 bases, with 15 bases between them. CDR3 in DNA: TGTGCCTTGTCGGGCCCACCGGATGGCTACACCTTC. Its translation: CALSGPPDGYTF.

This clonotype was recorded at least ten times. The genes are TRBV20-1 and TRBJ2-5; D call uncertain. Germline values: CDR1 DFQATT, CDR2 SNEGSKA (reference sequence). With 6 bases removed from V and 3 bases from J, the gap between germline ends came to 14 bases. The CDR3 loop spans 13 amino acids. The CDR3 DNA sequence: TGCAGTGCCATTCCCGGGCCCAAAGAGACCCAGTACTTC. Translated, it gives CSAIPGPKETQYF.

This clonotype was seen only once. This may arise from a read error, as a much more abundant clone is one base away. The chain employs TRBV10-3 and TRBJ2-2; 7 bases map to TRBD2. Germline CDR1 reads ENHRY; CDR2 reads SYGVKD. The CDR3 loop spans 14 amino acids. The V and J ends lost 11 bases and 0 bases, in that order; junction bases with no gene match: 6. The CDR3 is CAVNSGTNTGELFF. CDR3 coding DNA: TGTGCCGTCAACAGCGGGACGAACACCGGGGAGCTGTTTTTT.

The chain joins TRBV30 to TRBJ2-1; 15 bases line up with TRBD2. The CDR3 covers 18 residues. The V and J ends lost 4 bases and 7 bases, in that order; junction bases with no gene match: 14. Looked up from germline, CDR1 is GTSNPN and CDR2 is SVGIG (reference sequence). The CDR3 reads CAWIYTRTSGRGMNEQFF. CDR3 in DNA: TGTGCCTGGATTTATACCAGGACTAGCGGGAGGGGTATGAATGAGCAGTTCTTC.

In its sample, this clonotype was seen many times. V gene TRBV19 combines with J gene TRBJ1-1; a possible D gene is TRBD1 (5 bases). The V gene's germline CDR1 is LNHDA and CDR2 SQIVND (reference sequence). The CDR3 length is 16 residues. V was trimmed by 4 bases and J by 3 bases, leaving 18 bases between them. CDR3 region: CASSRLGVTGDTEAFF. CDR3 nucleotide sequence: TGTGCCAGTAGTAGGTTGGGGGTTACGGGGGACACTGAAGCTTTCTTT.

Note on this clonotype: Given a much more abundant clone one base away, this may be a read error. The gene calls are TRBV28 and TRBJ2-1; D is ambiguous. The germline CDR1 and CDR2 sequences are MDHEN and SYDVKM. The CDR3 has 13 residues. CDR3 amino acids: CASSFPGYNGQFF. The CDR3 region has the DNA TGTGCCAGCAGTTTTCCAGGATACAATGGGCAGTTCTTC.

The chain links TRBV25-1 to TRBJ1-2; 7 bases align to TRBD1. The germline gives CDR1 MGHDK, CDR2 SYGVNS. Trimming removed 3 bases from V and 4 bases from J; junction bases left unmatched: 8. The CDR3 contains 15 residues. The CDR3 bases are TGTGCCAGCAGTGACTCGACAGGGCCTGGCTATGGCTACACCTTC. Its protein product is CASSDSTGPGYGYTF.

This clonotype was seen ten or more times. This chain links TRBV5-1 with TRBJ2-3, with D hard to call. In germline, CDR1 is SGHRS, CDR2 YFSETQ. With 6 bases removed from V and 3 bases from J, the gap between germline ends came to 14 bases. The CDR3 loop spans 14 amino acids. This CDR3 is CASKRGPETDTQYF. The CDR3 coding sequence is TGCGCCAGCAAACGTGGACCCGAGACAGATACGCAGTATTTT. Full variable domain (outside the CDR3, taken from reference TRBV5-1 and TRBJ2-3): KAGVTQTPRYLIKTRGQQVTLSCSPISGHRSVSWYQQTPGQGLQFLFEYFSETQRNKGNFPGRFSGRQFSNSRSEMNVSTLELGDSALYLCASKRGPETDTQYFGPGTRLTVL.